The 20 T cell receptor beta chains below all came from one sample that was sequenced in a study of blood T cell repertoires in COVID-19. Sequencing was performed with immunoSEQ multiplex PCR; in TCRdb, only in-frame clones are kept and a portion is missing. The sample has about 140,000 clones; 80% to 90% are singletons. The source material was peripheral blood. Every receptor here comes from a woman aged 45-65 years with acute or convalescent COVID-19.

This clone was detected only once. The rearrangement links TRBV5-1 to TRBJ2-7, with 10 bases matching TRBD2. CDR3 size: 16 residues. J was trimmed by 1 base and V by 4 bases; bases with no gene match: 8. In germline, CDR1 is SGHRS, CDR2 YFSETQ. The CDR3 reads CASSPTGLAASYEQYF. CDR3 nucleotides: TGCGCCAGCAGCCCGACCGGACTAGCGGCTTCCTACGAGCAGTACTTC.

This clone was picked up a small number of times. The chain couples TRBV27 to TRBJ1-2, with TRBD1 identical over 8 bases. Germline CDR1 reads MNHEY; CDR2 reads SMNVEV (reference sequence). This CDR3 is 14 amino acids long. The ends lost 5 bases at V and 8 bases at J; junction bases unmatched: 10. Here the CDR3 reads CASSLRTGPDGYTF. The CDR3 nucleotides are TGTGCCAGCAGTCTCCGGACAGGGCCGGACGGCTACACCTTC.

The CDR3 DNA reads TGTGCCAGCAGTGCCTCGACAGGGGCCTCCTACAATGAGCAGTTCTTC. Translating gives CASSASTGASYNEQFF. This chain uses TRBV28 with TRBJ2-1; TRBD1 aligns across 8 bases. V shed 5 bases, J shed 0 bases, and the junction held 6 bases outside the gene matches. This CDR3 contains 16 residues. Germline V CDR1 and CDR2: MDHEN, SYDVKM.

This clone was observed a single time. The V and J genes are TRBV18 and TRBJ1-6, with D uncertain. The CDR3 is made up of 14 amino acids. Trimming shortened V by 3 bases and J by 7 bases, and 10 bases separated the two germline ends. Germline assignment: CDR1 KGHSH and CDR2 LQKENI. CDR3 sequence (DNA): TGTGCCAGCTCACCCCAGGAGGTAAATTCACCCCTCCACTTT. The encoded protein is CASSPQEVNSPLHF.

V usage is TRBV7-9 and J usage is TRBJ2-7; tentative D call: TRBD2 (6 bases). Trimming shortened V by 4 bases and J by 0 bases, and 16 bases separated the two germline ends. The CDR3 covers 16 residues. In germline, CDR1 is SEHNR, CDR2 FQNEAQ (reference sequence). The CDR3 reads CASSSGGALSSYEQYF. The CDR3 DNA sequence: TGTGCCAGCAGCTCCGGAGGGGCACTATCCTCCTACGAGCAGTACTTC.

This clone has just a few counts. CDR3 DNA: TGCGCCAGCAGCCCTGGACTAGCGGGAGTAGGGTCCTACAATGAGCAGTTCTTC. This sequence encodes CASSPGLAGVGSYNEQFF. The chain carries TRBV5-1 and TRBJ2-1, with TRBD2 matching 13 bases. After removal of 4 bases from V and 1 base from J, the junction contained 8 bases not matched to a gene. Germline V gene data show CDR1 as SGHRS and CDR2 as YFSETQ. CDR3 length: 18 amino acids.

The V and J genes are TRBV4-1 and TRBJ2-1; D perhaps matches TRBD2 (5 bases). The CDR3 is 15 amino acids. Germline V gene lookup returns CDR1 MGHRA and CDR2 YSYEKL. V shed 6 bases and J shed 0 bases, with 12 bases lying between them. DNA of the CDR3: TGCGCCAGCAGTCTAGCAGAAGCCTCCTACAATGAGCAGTTCTTC. This codes for CASSLAEASYNEQFF.

V and J are TRBV7-2 and TRBJ2-1, with D hard to call. Germline CDR1 reads SGHTA; CDR2 reads FQGNSA. The germline V and J ends were trimmed by 1 base and 2 bases, with 12 bases remaining between them. This CDR3 contains 16 residues. The CDR3 here is CASSLGGSPTYNEQFF. Written as DNA, the CDR3 is TGTGCCAGCAGCTTAGGAGGTAGCCCCACCTACAATGAGCAGTTCTTC.

This clone was counted once. The rearrangement uses TRBV10-3 and TRBJ2-3; D is uncertain. The CDR3 runs 13 residues. Per the germline V gene, CDR1 is ENHRY and CDR2 is SYGVKD. The germline V and J ends were trimmed by 4 bases and 2 bases, with 7 bases remaining between them. CDR3 residues: CAISVELTDTQYF. DNA for the CDR3: TGTGCCATCAGTGTAGAGCTCACAGATACGCAGTATTTT.

The DNA of the CDR3 is TGTGCCAGCAGCCTCGCCAGGGCCAGCAATCAGCCCCAGCATTTT. Translation: CASSLARASNQPQHF. V gene TRBV28 combines with J gene TRBJ1-5; D possibly corresponds to TRBD1 (5 bases). This CDR3 spans 15 amino acids. Trimming pared 6 bases from V and 1 base from J, leaving 13 bases between. Germline values: CDR1 MDHEN, CDR2 SYDVKM.

The V gene is TRBV11-1, the J gene TRBJ1-5; D not resolved. V lost 2 bases and J lost 5, with 7 bases in between. This CDR3 contains 13 residues. Germline V gene data show CDR1 as SGHAT and CDR2 as FQDESV (reference sequence). The CDR3 region is CASSLNSYQPQHF. The CDR3 nucleotides read TGTGCCAGCAGCTTAAACAGCTATCAGCCCCAGCATTTT.

This clone was observed once. This chain joins TRBV15 and TRBJ2-5; perhaps TRBD2 as D (5 bases). This CDR3 spans 13 amino acids. Germline loops: CDR1 LNHNV, CDR2 YYDKDF (reference sequence). V was trimmed by 5 bases and J by 2 bases, leaving 9 bases between them. CDR3 DNA sequence: TGTGCCACCAGCGGAACTAGGCAAGAGACCCAGTACTTC. Its translation is CATSGTRQETQYF.

The chain recombines TRBV6-5 with TRBJ1-3; D ambiguous. This CDR3 comprises 14 residues. V dropped 2 bases and J dropped 5 bases, with 10 bases sitting between them. CDR1 is MNHEY and CDR2 is SVGAGI in the germline V gene. The CDR3 nucleotides read TGTGCCAGCAGTTACCGAGGAGCCAGAAACACCATATATTTT. It is translated as CASSYRGARNTIYF.

The V gene is TRBV5-1, the J gene TRBJ2-3; 9 bases are shared with TRBD2. CDR3 size: 15 residues. The germline V gene has CDR1 SGHRS and CDR2 YFSETQ. The ends lost 4 bases at V and 5 bases at J; junction bases unmatched: 8. The CDR3 DNA is TGCGCCAGCAGCGGCCAGCGGGGGGCCGGAGATACGCAGTATTTT. Translation gives CASSGQRGAGDTQYF.

V is TRBV29-1 and J is TRBJ2-7, with D possibly TRBD1 on 5 matching bases. Germline V gene data show CDR1 as SQVTM and CDR2 as ANQGSEA. The length of the CDR3 is 15 residues. Trimming removed 4 bases at V and 2 bases at J, with 18 bases between. The DNA of the CDR3 is TGCAGCGTTGGCGAACGGATGACAGCCGCCTACGAGCAGTACTTC. This gives the protein CSVGERMTAAYEQYF.

The gene calls are TRBV10-3 and TRBJ2-2; D possibly corresponds to TRBD1 (5 bases). The V end was cut by 2 bases, the J end by 6 bases, with 10 bases between. Germline V gives CDR1 ENHRY, CDR2 SYGVKD. This CDR3 comprises 14 residues. In DNA, the CDR3 is TGTGCCATCAGTGAGAGGGGCGAGGCCGGGGAGCTGTTTTTT. Amino acid sequence: CAISERGEAGELFF.

This chain joins TRBV19 and TRBJ2-1; 9 bases are a match to TRBD1. The CDR3 has 15 amino acids. Germline values: CDR1 LNHDA, CDR2 SQIVND (reference sequence). With V trimmed by 4 bases and J by 7 bases, 8 bases remained unmatched. This CDR3 is CASSKEDRGWNEQFF. DNA for the CDR3: TGTGCCAGTAGTAAGGAGGACAGGGGATGGAATGAGCAGTTCTTC.

This rearrangement joins TRBV3-1 (or the pseudogene TRBV3-2) to TRBJ1-3; TRBD1 agrees at 7 bases. Germline-derived CDR1 and CDR2 are LGHDT and YNNKEL (reference sequence). There are 15 residues in the CDR3. V lost 1 base to trimming and J lost 2 bases; unmatched junction nucleotides: 2. The CDR3 bases are TGTGCCAGCAGCCAAGTTACAGGGGCTGGAAACACCATATATTTT. Translated, it gives CASSQVTGAGNTIYF.

The CDR3 nucleotides are TGTGCCAGCTCACCACCGAGACAGGAATTAAAATTGGAGCTGTTTTTT. It yields the protein CASSPPRQELKLELFF. This rearrangement joins TRBV18 to TRBJ2-2, with a possible D match to TRBD1 (6 bases). The CDR3 has 16 amino acids. The germline gives CDR1 KGHSH, CDR2 LQKENI. V was pared by 0 bases and J by 10 bases, with 18 bases between. Full variable domain (outside the CDR3, taken from reference TRBV18 and TRBJ2-2): NAGVMQNPRHLVRRRGQEARLRCSPMKGHSHVYWYRQLPEEGLKFMVYLQKENIIDESGMPKERFSAEFPKEGPSILRIQQVVRGDSAAYFCASSPPRQELKLELFFGEGSRLTVL.

This rearrangement joins TRBV30 to TRBJ1-6; the D is unclear. Trimming took off 0 bases at V and 15 bases at J, with 15 bases between the two ends. The CDR3 is 13 amino acids. From germline, CDR1 is GTSNPN and CDR2 SVGIG (reference sequence). DNA of the CDR3: TGTGCCTGGAGTGTAGGGAGGGAGAAAAGCCTCCACTTT. Translated: CAWSVGREKSLHF.